A single sample gave rise to the 24 T cell receptor beta chains below, sequenced in a study of T cells in localized non-small cell lung cancer (dated by TCRdb to 2020 to 2021). Library prep was done by the immunoSEQ multiplex PCR assay. Held by TCRdb, this immuneACCESS table contains in-frame sequences only and omits some clones. Under half of the omission traces to an unresolved V gene where checked; the cause of the rest is unknown. The sample records roughly 6,000 clones, 70% to 85% of which are singletons. The top ten clones comprise more than 45% of the sample. Sample: peripheral blood mononuclear cells, taken before any cancer treatment. Source of these receptors: a female donor aged 60 or older with stage II lung adenocarcinoma.

The chain recombines TRBV10-2 with TRBJ2-6, with TRBD1 matching 7 bases. The CDR3 contains 16 residues. Germline loops: CDR1 WSHSY, CDR2 SAAADI. With 8 bases clipped from V and 2 bases from J, the junction kept 9 bases outside the gene matches. CDR3: CASGQAGSTGANVLTF. The CDR3 DNA sequence: TGCGCCAGCGGACAGGCCGGTTCGACTGGGGCCAACGTCCTGACTTTC.

The rearrangement joins TRBV19 to TRBJ1-2; the D is unclear. V lost 3 bases and J 1 base, leaving 9 bases between the germline ends. The CDR3 length is 14 residues. Germline CDR1 and CDR2: LNHDA and SQIVND (reference sequence). The CDR3, as DNA: TGTGCCAGTAGTATCGGGGAGTATAACTATGGCTACACCTTC. This sequence encodes CASSIGEYNYGYTF.

This chain joins TRBV10-2 and TRBJ2-5, with a weak D call TRBD1 (5 bases). CDR3 length: 13 residues. CDR1 is WSHSY, CDR2 SAAADI, per germline. With 5 bases removed from V and 3 bases from J, the gap between germline ends came to 10 bases. CDR3 nucleotide sequence: TGCGCCAGCAGTATGCAGGGCGAAGAGACCCAGTACTTC. This codes for CASSMQGEETQYF.

The chain couples TRBV14 to TRBJ2-1; tentatively, D is TRBD1 (6 bases). V dropped 0 bases and J dropped 3 bases, with 15 bases sitting between them. This CDR3 comprises 17 residues. The germline V gene encodes CDR1 SGHDN and CDR2 FVKESK. CDR3 nucleotide sequence: TGTGCCAGCAGCCAAGATACGCCCCAGGGGTTCTACAATGAGCAGTTCTTC. Protein sequence: CASSQDTPQGFYNEQFF.

The chain carries TRBV2 and TRBJ1-2, with unresolved D. CDR1 is SNHLY, CDR2 FYNNEI, per germline. Trimming shortened V by 4 bases and J by 8 bases, and 11 bases separated the two germline ends. This CDR3 has 12 amino acids. The chain's CDR3 is CASSGEGSGYTF. CDR3 DNA: TGTGCCAGCAGTGGGGAAGGGAGCGGCTACACCTTC.

The chain carries TRBV9 and TRBJ1-5, with a possible D match to TRBD1 (6 bases). Germline CDR1 and CDR2: SGDLS and YYNGEE. The CDR3 is 16 residues long. V was trimmed by 1 base and J by 0 bases, leaving 11 bases between them. The CDR3 bases are TGTGCCAGCAGCGTAACAGGGAGAAATAGCAATCAGCCCCAGCATTTT. This encodes CASSVTGRNSNQPQHF.

A single count supports this clone. DNA for the CDR3: TGTGCCAGCAGCTTGGAGGCGGGGGGTTACAATGAGCAGTTCTTC. It specifies CASSLEAGGYNEQFF. The chain uses TRBV6-4 and TRBJ2-1; 8 bases match TRBD2. J lost 4 bases, V lost 6 bases, and 8 bases had no gene match. Germline V gene sequence: CDR1 MRHNA, CDR2 SNTAGT. The CDR3 runs 15 residues.

V gene TRBV7-9 combines with J gene TRBJ2-3; D is unresolved. Germline assignment: CDR1 SEHNR and CDR2 FQNEAQ (reference sequence). This CDR3 spans 14 amino acids. Trimming shortened V by 2 bases and J by 0 bases, and 6 bases separated the two germline ends. Here the CDR3 reads CASSLPTSTDTQYF. Written as DNA, the CDR3 is TGTGCCAGCAGCTTACCGACTAGCACAGATACGCAGTATTTT.

CDR3 coding DNA: TGTGCCAGCACCCGCGTTGAGGGGGGTCGGTCACCCCTCCACTTT. It encodes CASTRVEGGRSPLHF. This chain joins TRBV6-1 and TRBJ1-6, with D perhaps matching TRBD1 (6 bases). Trimming took off 7 bases at V and 10 bases at J, with 20 bases between the two ends. Germline CDR1 MNHNS, CDR2 SASEGT. The CDR3 totals 15 residues.

This clone was observed a single time. The genes are TRBV30 and TRBJ1-6; D unresolved. Germline assignment: CDR1 GTSNPN and CDR2 SVGIG (reference sequence). V was pared by 0 bases and J by 6 bases, with 9 bases between. The CDR3 has 14 amino acids. CDR3 loop: CAWSVLQFNSPLHF. CDR3 DNA: TGTGCCTGGAGTGTACTGCAGTTTAATTCACCCCTCCACTTT.

This chain links TRBV5-5 with TRBJ1-4; D ambiguous. Between the trimmed V and J ends, which lost 0 bases and 7 bases, there was a span of 13 bases. Germline V lookup: CDR1 SGHKS, CDR2 YYEKEE (reference sequence). This CDR3 spans 15 amino acids. CDR3 sequence: CASSLAATKGEKLFF. CDR3 DNA sequence: TGTGCCAGCAGCTTGGCGGCCACCAAGGGTGAAAAACTGTTTTTT.

The CDR3 loop is CASSVTDNYGYTF. CDR3 bases: TGCGCCAGCAGTGTCACAGATAACTATGGCTACACCTTC. This chain links TRBV10-2 with TRBJ1-2; D is uncertain. Germline CDR1 reads WSHSY; CDR2 reads SAAADI. This CDR3 has 13 residues. V was shortened by 4 bases and J by 1 base, with 7 bases between the two germline ends.

The chain recombines TRBV27 with TRBJ2-5; tentatively, D is TRBD2 (5 bases). V gave up 8 bases and J gave up 3 bases, with 10 bases separating them. Per germline, CDR1 MNHEY and CDR2 SMNVEV (reference sequence). The CDR3 sequence is 12 residues long. CDR3 nucleotides: TGTGCCAGCGGGAACGGGGAAGAGACCCAGTACTTC. It specifies CASGNGEETQYF.

V usage is TRBV5-4 and J usage is TRBJ1-1; TRBD1 aligns across 7 bases. Germline lookup yields CDR1 SGHNT and CDR2 YYREEE (reference sequence). This CDR3 region has 13 residues. Unmatched junction bases numbered 3, after V lost 3 bases and J lost 4 bases. The CDR3 DNA follows: TGTGCCAGCAGCTCGGGACAGATCACTGAAGCTTTCTTT. This encodes CASSSGQITEAFF.

V is TRBV5-5 and J is TRBJ2-3; possible D gene TRBD1, 5 bases. The CDR3 is made up of 20 amino acids. Germline V gene sequence: CDR1 SGHKS, CDR2 YYEKEE (reference sequence). V shed 0 bases and J shed 0 bases, with 23 bases lying between them. This CDR3 reads CASSLEGPVYQLYSTDTQYF. The DNA of the CDR3 is TGTGCCAGCAGCTTGGAGGGGCCGGTCTACCAACTTTATAGCACAGATACGCAGTATTTT.

The J gene is TRBJ2-5, the V gene TRBV7-9; D possibly uses TRBD1 or TRBD2 (5 bases each). The V end lost 5 bases, the J end lost 5 bases, and 15 bases lay between the germline ends. The CDR3 consists of 14 residues. The V gene's germline CDR1 is SEHNR and CDR2 FQNEAQ (reference sequence). The CDR3 is CASSPRARVETQYF. DNA of the CDR3: TGTGCCAGCAGCCCGCGGGCCAGGGTTGAGACCCAGTACTTC.

V usage is TRBV9 and J usage is TRBJ1-1; 11 bases match TRBD1. CDR3 length: 17 amino acids. Germline V gene data show CDR1 as SGDLS and CDR2 as YYNGEE. Trimming at V came to 3 bases and at J to 3 bases, leaving 10 bases not matched to a gene. The CDR3 DNA follows: TGTGCCAGCAGCGACGCTCCCGGGACAGGGGGTTACACTGAAGCTTTCTTT. This encodes CASSDAPGTGGYTEAFF.

The rearrangement links TRBV18 to TRBJ1-3; D might be TRBD1 (5 bases). Deletions cut 2 bases from V and 0 bases from J, with 17 bases between. The CDR3 contains 18 residues. Germline V gene data show CDR1 as KGHSH and CDR2 as LQKENI. CDR3 protein: CASSPTKGAVASGNTIYF. CDR3 DNA sequence: TGTGCCAGCTCACCAACCAAAGGGGCGGTAGCCTCTGGAAACACCATATATTTT. The whole variable domain, remainder taken from reference TRBV18 and TRBJ1-3, is NAGVMQNPRHLVRRRGQEARLRCSPMKGHSHVYWYRQLPEEGLKFMVYLQKENIIDESGMPKERFSAEFPKEGPSILRIQQVVRGDSAAYFCASSPTKGAVASGNTIYFGEGSWLTVV.

J is TRBJ1-2 and V is TRBV10-3; maybe TRBD1 (5 bases). The V end was cut by 7 bases, the J end by 4 bases, with 10 bases between. Germline CDR1 reads ENHRY; CDR2 reads SYGVKD. CDR3 length: 12 residues. CDR3 amino acids: CAITGTGYGYTF. DNA of the CDR3: TGTGCCATCACAGGGACGGGCTATGGCTACACCTTC.

The chain joins TRBV6-1 to TRBJ2-3; 11 bases align to TRBD1. With 4 bases clipped from V and 4 bases from J, the junction kept 4 bases outside the gene matches. This CDR3 comprises 15 residues. The germline CDR1 and CDR2 sequences are MNHNS and SASEGT. The CDR3 nucleotides read TGTGCCAGCAGTGCTCGGACAGGGGGCCCAGATACGCAGTATTTT. Protein product: CASSARTGGPDTQYF.

This clone is a singleton in its sample. This sequence joins TRBV19 and TRBJ1-2; D may be TRBD1 (6 bases). V lost 1 base, J lost 3 bases, and 9 bases lay in between. The CDR3 contains 14 residues. CDR1 and CDR2 (germline): LNHDA, SQIVND (reference sequence). CDR3 bases: TGTGCCAGTAGTATAGTCTCAGGGGACTATGGCTACACCTTC. Protein sequence: CASSIVSGDYGYTF.

This rearrangement joins TRBV11-2 to TRBJ1-2; weak D call: TRBD1 (5 bases). Trimming took off 5 bases at V and 6 bases at J, with 10 bases between the two ends. The CDR3 runs 12 residues. In germline, CDR1 is SGHAT, CDR2 FQNNGV. CDR3 coding DNA: TGTGCCAGCAGCCTACAGGACCATGGCTACACCTTC. Its translation: CASSLQDHGYTF.

This rearrangement joins TRBV7-8 to TRBJ1-4; D is uncertain. Trimming took 1 base from V and 0 from J, leaving 12 bases between them. Germline values: CDR1 SGHVS, CDR2 FQNEAQ. The CDR3 is 17 amino acids. The CDR3 spells CASSLVSTMATNEKLFF. CDR3 coding DNA: TGTGCCAGCAGCTTAGTTTCGACTATGGCAACTAATGAAAAACTGTTTTTT.

The rearrangement uses TRBV9 and TRBJ1-1; TRBD1 might be the D (5 bases). The V end was cut by 2 bases, the J end by 5 bases, with 13 bases between. CDR1 and CDR2 from the germline V gene are SGDLS and YYNGEE. This CDR3 region has 14 residues. In DNA form, the CDR3 reads TGTGCCAGCAGCGTTTCATCAGGGCGGACTGAAGCTTTCTTT. Its protein is CASSVSSGRTEAFF.